The present T cell receptor (beta chain) was sequenced within a study of technical replicates of blood from several donors. Data came from immunoSEQ multiplex PCR; TCRdb stores just in-frame clones and leaves some out. The table records approximately 81,000 clones, more than 90% of them present only once. CDR1 and CDR2 (germline): GTSNPN, SVGIG (reference sequence). V was cut by 0 bases and J by 4 bases, with 9 bases left in between. This CDR3 has 13 residues. Sample: T cells isolated from PBMCs. The chain combines TRBV30 with TRBJ1-2; weak D call: TRBD1 (6 bases). The sequence derives from a human donor in good health. CDR3 in DNA: TGTGCCTGGAGTGTAAACAGGGCCTATGGCTACACCTTC. Encoded protein: CAWSVNRAYGYTF.